This T cell receptor (beta chain) was recorded in a study of blood T cell repertoires in COVID-19. CDR1 and CDR2 (germline): SSHAT, FNYEAQ (reference sequence). This CDR3 has 15 amino acids. As concerns this clone: A junction end diverges from the germline sequence, so it may reflect a read error.

Measured with immunoSEQ multiplex PCR; TCRdb has only the in-frame clones, and not every one. The table lists about 99,000 clones, around 90% of them singletons. The sequenced material came from peripheral blood. This receptor was taken from a woman of 80 years or more in a cohort sampled during active COVID-19. V gene TRBV7-7 combines with J gene TRBJ2-2, with TRBD1 matching over 7 bases. CDR3 region: CASRVAGDSTGELFF. The CDR3 DNA reads TGTGCTAGCAGGGTTGCCGGGGACAGCACCGGGGAGCTGTTTTTT. The whole variable domain, filled in from reference TRBV7-7 and TRBJ2-2, reads GAGVSQSPRYKVTKRGQDVTLRCDPISSHATLYWYQQALGQGPEFLTYFNYEAQPDKSGLPSDRFSAERPEGSISTLTIQRTEQRDSAMYRCASRVAGDSTGELFFGEGSRLTVL.